This T cell receptor (beta chain) was captured in a study of T cells expressing NK-cell markers. At the level of the study: Sequencing of TCR beta repertoires drew on sorted CD3+CD56+NKG2C+, CD3+CD56+NKG2C- and CD3+CD56-NKG2C+ T cells. Most of the eight sequenced donors tested HCMV-seropositive; one tested seronegative. Study-wide results and limits: The same clonotypes also predominated in the CD3+CD56-NKG2C+ fraction of a handful of donors.

With the 5' RACE reads reprocessed, TCRdb shows one record per CDR3 protein and no DNA. This sample lists about 440,000 distinct CDR3 sequences; its ten largest clones have about 7.3%. Germline V gives CDR1 PRHDT, CDR2 FYEKMQ (reference sequence). The CDR3 has 15 amino acids. A word on this clonotype: Its antigen is still unknown.

The chain joins TRBV13 to TRBJ2-3; TCRdb names TRBD1, which stays unverified in the absence of DNA. Sequenced input: blood T cells: a sorted CD56 or NKG2C T cell subset, CD4+ or CD8+ T cells, or bulk PBMC T cells (not recorded which). This TCR derives from a woman aged 18 to 75 in good health. This CDR3 reads CASSATGGSTDTQYF.